The 4 T cell receptor beta chains below were found in one sample sequenced in a study of control samples from healthy donors and cancer patients. Sequencing was performed with immunoSEQ multiplex PCR; in TCRdb, only in-frame clones are kept and a portion is missing. The sample records about 170,000 clones, 94% being singletons. Sequenced material: blood. The receptors originated from a woman aged 18-29 years in good health.

The V call is TRBV11-2, the J call TRBJ1-3, with TRBD1 matching over 7 bases. The CDR3 is made up of 17 amino acids. Germline V gene lookup returns CDR1 SGHAT and CDR2 FQNNGV. V lost 0 bases, J lost 2 bases, and 7 bases stayed unmatched. This CDR3 is CASSLDPGQLTGNTIYF. CDR3 DNA: TGTGCCAGCAGCTTAGATCCGGGACAGCTGACTGGAAACACCATATATTTT.

The gene calls are TRBV11-2 and TRBJ1-1, with D tentatively TRBD1 (5 bases). The CDR3 is made up of 16 amino acids. The germline CDR1 and CDR2 sequences are SGHAT and FQNNGV. V was clipped by 5 bases and J by 0 bases, with 16 bases between them. The CDR3 DNA reads TGTGCCAGCAGCCGGGACCAGGGAAATGTGAACACTGAAGCTTTCTTT. This sequence encodes CASSRDQGNVNTEAFF.

This chain links TRBV5-6 with TRBJ1-2; D remains unclear. The germline V and J ends were trimmed by 0 bases and 0 bases, with 9 bases remaining between them. Germline-derived CDR1 and CDR2 are SGHDT and YYEEEE. This CDR3 is built from 15 residues. The CDR3 region is CASSLELPANYGYTF. DNA for the CDR3: TGTGCCAGCAGCTTGGAACTCCCAGCTAACTATGGCTACACCTTC.

The gene calls are TRBV10-3 and TRBJ2-1; the match to TRBD2 covers 9 bases. Trimming took 4 bases from V and 6 from J; bases not matched to a gene: 7. The length of the CDR3 is 15 residues. Looked up from germline, CDR1 is ENHRY and CDR2 is SYGVKD. Here the CDR3 reads CAISGELAGFNEQFF. CDR3 DNA sequence: TGTGCCATCAGTGGTGAGCTAGCGGGGTTCAATGAGCAGTTCTTC.